This TCR beta chain was sequenced for a study of T cell responses to AZD1222 COVID-19 vaccine. Study outcomes and limitations: Clonal diversity was possibly underestimated, and white British individuals and females predominated among donors. Spike-wide coverage was observed for vaccine-associated CD4 TCRs, with dominant responses at 160-218 and 743-854. Only after the peak T cell response were repertoires sampled.

Using immunoSEQ multiplex PCR, the repertoire was profiled, and TCRdb retains in-frame clones only, with some absent. The table has around 150,000 clones, approximately 88% seen once. To note about this clone: Its antigen is as yet unknown.

Sequenced here: peripheral blood, sampled on day 0 of AZD1222 vaccination. This TCR was sampled from an adult in good health.

This CDR3 is CASSTRTGGADTQYF. The CDR3 DNA sequence: TGTGCCAGTAGTACAAGGACAGGGGGTGCAGATACGCAGTATTTT. The genes are TRBV19 and TRBJ2-3; 10 nucleotides align to TRBD1. With 4 bases clipped from V and 4 bases from J, the junction kept 5 bases outside the gene matches. This CDR3 is built from 15 residues. From germline, CDR1 is LNHDA and CDR2 SQIVND (reference sequence).